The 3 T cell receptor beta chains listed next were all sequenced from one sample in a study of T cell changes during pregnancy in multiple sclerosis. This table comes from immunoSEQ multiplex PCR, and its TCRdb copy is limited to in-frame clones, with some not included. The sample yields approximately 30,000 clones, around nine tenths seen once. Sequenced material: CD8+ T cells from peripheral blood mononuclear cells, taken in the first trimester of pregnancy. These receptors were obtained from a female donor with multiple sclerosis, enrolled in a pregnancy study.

The CDR3 reads CASSPELYNEQFF. CDR3 bases: TGTGCCAGCAGCCCTGAGCTCTACAATGAGCAGTTCTTC. The chain recombines TRBV7-9 with TRBJ2-1; no clear D gene. The CDR3 contains 13 residues. V gave up 5 bases and J gave up 3 bases, with 8 bases separating them. Per germline, CDR1 SEHNR and CDR2 FQNEAQ (reference sequence).

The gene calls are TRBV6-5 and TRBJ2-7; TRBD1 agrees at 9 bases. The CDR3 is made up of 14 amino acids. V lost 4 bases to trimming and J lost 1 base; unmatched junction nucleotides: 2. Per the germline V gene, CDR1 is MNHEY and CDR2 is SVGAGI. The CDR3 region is CASSLQGASYEQYF. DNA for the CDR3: TGTGCCAGCAGTTTACAGGGGGCTTCCTACGAGCAGTACTTC.

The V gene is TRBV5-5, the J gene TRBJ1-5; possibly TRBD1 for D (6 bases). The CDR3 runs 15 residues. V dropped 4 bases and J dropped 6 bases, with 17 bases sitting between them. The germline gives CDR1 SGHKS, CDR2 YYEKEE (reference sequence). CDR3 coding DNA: TGTGCCAGCAGCCCGATACAGGGTAGGGGTCAGCCCCAGCATTTT. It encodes CASSPIQGRGQPQHF.